This T cell receptor beta chain emerged from a study of blood T cell repertoires in COVID-19. Background on the study: Sites in the United States, Italy and Spain provided acute and convalescent COVID-19 samples. T cells, B-cell-depleted T cells, or PBMCs provided the cDNA or gDNA that served as material.

V lost 0 bases and J lost 8; bases outside the gene matches: 12. The CDR3 has 18 residues. CDR1 is SGDLS and CDR2 is YYNGEE in the germline V gene. Clones were sequenced by immunoSEQ multiplex PCR, and TCRdb holds only the in-frame ones, with some missing. This sample has 200,000 to 300,000 clones, with 75% to 90% found just once. The chain couples TRBV9 to TRBJ1-6; 9 bases are shared with TRBD1. The receptor comes from a human donor in a cohort sampled during active COVID-19. Sequencing was performed on peripheral blood. The CDR3 sequence is CASSVVGGTGYWDSPLHF. The CDR3, as DNA: TGTGCCAGCAGCGTAGTAGGCGGGACAGGGTATTGGGATTCACCCCTCCACTTT.